This T cell receptor (beta chain) was identified in a study of T-cell reconstitution after alpha-beta-depleted transplantation in children. General study findings and limits: About two months after transplant, alpha-beta T cells reportedly came from several hundred expanded graft clones.

The library targeted TCRbeta and was prepared with unique molecular identifiers. TCRdb re-called the PCR reads through MiXCR, storing one row per CDR3 protein. Seen here are approximately 980,000 distinct CDR3 sequences, less than 30% observed once, and the top ten hold approximately 30%. Comment on this clonotype: Its specificity is unknown.

Trimming removed 5 bases from V and 6 bases from J, with 16 bases in between. The CDR3 length is 15 residues. The germline gives CDR1 SGHAT, CDR2 FQNNGV. V usage is TRBV11-2 and J usage is TRBJ2-2, with unresolved D. This material consisted of PBMCs, mostly from graft donor cells, taken 360 days after TCRalphabeta/CD19-depleted stem cell transplant. The receptor was derived from a boy under two years old who had a stem cell transplant for SCID, so the T cells may come from the graft donor. Written as DNA, the CDR3 is TGTGCCAGCAGCCTCGGTCCTAACGGTCCCGGGGAGCTGTTTTTT. It is translated as CASSLGPNGPGELFF.